The present TCR beta chain was sequenced within a study of blood T cell repertoires in COVID-19. As handled by the study authors: From reference gene primer amplification, estimates of nucleated cell counts were derived. Clones were sequenced by immunoSEQ multiplex PCR, and TCRdb holds only the in-frame ones, with some missing. V and J calls and clone size are as listed in that table; D and trimming were resolved from the DNA. The profile shows hundreds of thousands of clones, around 90% of them singletons. Per the germline V gene, CDR1 is MNHEY and CDR2 is SMNVEV (reference sequence). Trimming left V 3 bases short and J 2 bases short, with 7 bases between. This CDR3 region has 13 residues.

The J gene is TRBJ2-5, the V gene TRBV27; D not certain. This TCR derives from a woman between 40 and 55 years old who had recovered from COVID-19. The material sequenced was PBMCs or T cells enriched from blood (not recorded which). The chain's CDR3 is CASSLSRQETQYF. The CDR3 bases are TGTGCCAGCAGTTTGTCCAGGCAAGAGACCCAGTACTTC.